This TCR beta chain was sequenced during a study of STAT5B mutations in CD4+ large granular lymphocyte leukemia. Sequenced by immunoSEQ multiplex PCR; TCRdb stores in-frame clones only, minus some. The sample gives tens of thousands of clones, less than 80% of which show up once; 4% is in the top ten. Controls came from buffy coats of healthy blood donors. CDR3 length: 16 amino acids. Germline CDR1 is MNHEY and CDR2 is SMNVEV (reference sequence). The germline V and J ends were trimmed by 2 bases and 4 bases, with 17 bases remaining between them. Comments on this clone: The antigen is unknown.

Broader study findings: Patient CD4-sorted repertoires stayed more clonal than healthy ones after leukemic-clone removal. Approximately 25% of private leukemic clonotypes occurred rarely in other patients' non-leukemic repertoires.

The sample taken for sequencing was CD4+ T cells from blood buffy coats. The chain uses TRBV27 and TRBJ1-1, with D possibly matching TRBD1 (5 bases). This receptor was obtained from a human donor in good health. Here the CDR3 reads CASSLGSGRLSTEAFF. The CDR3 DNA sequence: TGTGCCAGCAGTTTAGGTTCAGGGCGACTGTCCACTGAAGCTTTCTTT.